A single sample is the source of the 10 T cell receptor beta chains below, sequenced in a study of blood T cells in healthy people across ages. A second PCR of about 7 to 11 cycles used a sample-barcoded 5' primer and a J-beta primer mix. TCRdb called the 5' RACE reads again in MiXCR, with one record for every CDR3 protein. The sample holds approximately 800,000 distinct CDR3 sequences; roughly 50% are singletons and the top ten take 20% to 30%. Sequenced input: blood. The receptor set was obtained from a man aged 40-50 years in good health.

A note on this clonotype: The junction does not match germline at one end; this may be a read error. The gene calls are TRBV7-2 and TRBJ2-6, with D possibly matching TRBD1 (6 bases). The V gene's germline CDR1 is SGHTA and CDR2 FQGNSA. This CDR3 contains 18 residues. CDR3 in DNA: TGTGCCCGCAGCACAACCGGGACACTGGGTTCTGGGGCCAACGTCCTGACTTTC. Protein sequence: CARSTTGTLGSGANVLTF.

This clonotype was counted between two and nine times. V is TRBV3-1 and J is TRBJ2-4, with D unresolved. The V end was cut by 6 bases, the J end by 2 bases, with 11 bases between. Germline loops: CDR1 LGHDT, CDR2 YNNKEL (reference sequence). The CDR3 length is 14 residues. The CDR3 region is CASSSGVSKNIQYF. The CDR3 coding sequence is TGTGCCAGCAGTTCCGGTGTGTCCAAAAACATTCAGTACTTC.

The rearrangement joins TRBV25-1 to TRBJ1-2, with TRBD1 identical over 8 bases. Germline V gene lookup returns CDR1 MGHDK and CDR2 SYGVNS. This CDR3 spans 14 amino acids. Trimming removed 3 bases from V and 5 bases from J; junction bases left unmatched: 5. CDR3 in amino acids: CASSDPGQGYGYTF. The CDR3 region has the DNA TGTGCCAGCAGTGATCCCGGACAGGGATATGGCTACACCTTC.

This sequence joins TRBV29-1 and TRBJ2-5; 7 bases agree with TRBD1. V trimming: 7 bases; J trimming: 2 bases; junction bases outside the gene matches: 7. Germline-derived CDR1 and CDR2 are SQVTM and ANQGSEA. The CDR3 length is 13 residues. The CDR3 spells CSAATGNQETQYF. DNA for the CDR3: TGCAGCGCCGCGACAGGGAATCAAGAGACCCAGTACTTC.

Written as DNA, the CDR3 is TGTGCCAGCAGCCAAGATCTCCGGACTAGCGGGTCTCGATACACAGATACGCAGTATTTT. It specifies CASSQDLRTSGSRYTDTQYF. The chain is built from TRBV14 and TRBJ2-3; 11 bases map to TRBD2. J was trimmed by 2 bases and V by 0 bases; bases with no gene match: 13. Germline CDR1 is SGHDN and CDR2 is FVKESK. The CDR3 has 20 amino acids.

The CDR3 region has the DNA TGTGCCAGCAGCTTACGGGCGCTCCTCCAAGAGACCCAGTACTTC. Translation: CASSLRALLQETQYF. The V and J genes are TRBV7-2 and TRBJ2-5; D not resolved. CDR1 and CDR2 (germline): SGHTA, FQGNSA. The ends were cut back, 2 bases at V and 1 base at J, with 11 bases in the middle. The CDR3 totals 15 residues.

The J gene is TRBJ1-5, the V gene TRBV12-3 or TRBV12-4; TRBD1 matches 7 bases. The CDR3 consists of 17 residues. The V gene end was trimmed by 5 bases and the J gene end by 0 bases; junction bases not matched to a gene: 10. CDR3 residues: CASSKWDSIYSNQPQHF. The DNA for the CDR3 is TGTGCCAGCAGTAAATGGGACAGTATTTATAGCAATCAGCCCCAGCATTTT.

This clonotype showed up just a few times. CDR3 amino acids: CASSRETGSNQPQHF. In DNA form, the CDR3 reads TGCGCCAGCAGCCGGGAGACAGGTAGCAATCAGCCCCAGCATTTT. V and J are TRBV4-3 and TRBJ1-5, with D tentatively TRBD1 (6 bases). V was clipped by 4 bases and J by 0 bases, with 10 bases between them. Looked up from germline, CDR1 is LGHNA and CDR2 is YSLEER. The CDR3 runs to 15 residues.

The chain carries TRBV6-1 and TRBJ2-2; TRBD1 aligns across 7 bases. The CDR3 spans 16 residues. Germline-derived CDR1 and CDR2 are MNHNS and SASEGT. J was trimmed by 2 bases and V by 3 bases; bases with no gene match: 6. This CDR3 reads CASSEVGQKNTGELFF. CDR3 coding DNA: TGTGCCAGCAGTGAGGTGGGACAGAAAAACACCGGGGAGCTGTTTTTT.

This clonotype was seen only a few times. The chain joins TRBV29-1 to TRBJ2-5, with D perhaps given as TRBD1 or TRBD2 (6 bases each). Between the trimmed V and J ends, which lost 4 bases and 5 bases, there was a span of 20 bases. The CDR3 extends over 15 amino acids. Germline assignment: CDR1 SQVTM and CDR2 ANQGSEA. CDR3 in amino acids: CSVVGGRAFGETQYF. In DNA, the CDR3 is TGCAGCGTTGTCGGGGGCAGGGCTTTTGGGGAGACCCAGTACTTC.